This passage covers 31 T cell receptor beta chains from one sample sequenced in a study of blood T cell repertoires in COVID-19 (dated by TCRdb to 2020 to 2022). The library came from the immunoSEQ multiplex PCR assay. Entries here come from immuneACCESS through TCRdb and include only in-frame sequences with V and J called. Some clones fail to appear in such tables; in the studies checked, an unresolved V gene covers under half of the shortfall, and the cause of the remainder is unknown. In this sample the table shows roughly 40,000 clones, approximately 90% of which occur a single time. The top ten clonotypes cover roughly 9.5% of the sample. Sample: peripheral blood. These receptors were collected from a man aged 25 to 45 with active or convalescent COVID-19.

This chain links TRBV27 with TRBJ1-5; no firm D call. In germline, CDR1 is MNHEY, CDR2 SMNVEV (reference sequence). The CDR3 has 13 residues. The V end was cut by 1 base, the J end by 4 bases, with 5 bases between. In nucleotides, the CDR3 is TGTGCCAGCAGTTTATGGGAGAATCAGCCCCAGCATTTT. This gives the protein CASSLWENQPQHF.

This clone appeared once. The V and J genes are TRBV11-3 and TRBJ1-2, with 7 bases lining up with TRBD1. CDR3 length: 14 residues. Unmatched junction bases numbered 2, after V lost 1 base and J lost 3 bases. The V gene's germline CDR1 is SGHNT and CDR2 YENEEA. Here the CDR3 reads CASSLGQGDYGYTF. CDR3 DNA: TGTGCCAGCAGCTTAGGGCAGGGGGACTATGGCTACACCTTC.

The V and J genes are TRBV18 and TRBJ2-1; TRBD2 matches 11 bases. In germline, CDR1 is KGHSH, CDR2 LQKENI. This CDR3 has 16 residues. V shed 3 bases and J 4 bases; nucleotides not matched to a gene: 5. CDR3 sequence (DNA): TGTGCCAGCTCACCGAGACTAGCGGGGACATACAATGAGCAGTTCTTC. Its translation is CASSPRLAGTYNEQFF.

The chain links TRBV18 to TRBJ1-5; 7 nucleotides agree with TRBD1. The CDR3 contains 15 residues. Germline V gene sequence: CDR1 KGHSH, CDR2 LQKENI. V trimming: 5 bases; J trimming: 1 base; junction bases outside the gene matches: 5. The CDR3 spells CASSEGGASNQPQHF. Written as DNA, the CDR3 is TGTGCCAGCTCAGAAGGGGGCGCGAGCAATCAGCCCCAGCATTTT.

This clone has just a few counts. The same CDR3 also results from other DNA sequences found in this sample. The J gene is TRBJ2-2, the V gene TRBV7-6; 7 nucleotides align to TRBD2. Germline V gene lookup returns CDR1 SGHVS and CDR2 FNYEAQ. V shed 1 base, J shed 1 base, and the junction held 6 bases outside the gene matches. The CDR3 is made up of 17 amino acids. Here the CDR3 DNA reads TGTGCCAGCAGCTTAGTTCCTAGCGGAGGGAACACCGGGGAGCTGTTTTTT. It is translated as CASSLVPSGGNTGELFF.

This clone came up once. The chain joins TRBV5-6 to TRBJ2-2, with 8 bases aligning to TRBD2. J was trimmed by 7 bases and V by 0 bases; bases with no gene match: 8. The V gene's germline CDR1 is SGHDT and CDR2 YYEEEE. This CDR3 region has 16 residues. The DNA for the CDR3 is TGTGCCAGCAGCTTGGGGACTAGCCGGGGAGTCGGGGAGCTGTTTTTT. As protein: CASSLGTSRGVGELFF. Based on the CDR3 plus reference TRBV5-6 and TRBJ2-2, the full variable domain is DAGVTQSPTHLIKTRGQQVTLRCSPKSGHDTVSWYQQALGQGPQFIFQYYEEEERQRGNFPDRFSGHQFPNYSSELNVNALLLGDSALYLCASSLGTSRGVGELFFGEGSRLTVL.

The CDR3: CASSALAGGPNTGELFF. The CDR3 bases are TGTGCCAGCAGTGCTCTAGCGGGGGGACCGAACACCGGGGAGCTGTTTTTT. The chain uses TRBV2 and TRBJ2-2; 11 bases align to TRBD2. CDR3 length: 17 amino acids. V gave up 4 bases and J gave up 0 bases; unmatched junction bases: 4. CDR1 is SNHLY and CDR2 is FYNNEI in the germline V gene.

This clone appeared a single time. The chain has TRBV6-4 and TRBJ2-2; 8 positions match TRBD1. The trim removed 6 bases at V and 1 base at J, leaving 7 bases unmatched. The germline CDR1 and CDR2 sequences are MRHNA and SNTAGT. The CDR3 sequence is 16 residues long. CDR3 bases: TGTGCCAGCAGGGGGCCGGACAGGGAGAACACCGGGGAGCTGTTTTTT. It translates to CASRGPDRENTGELFF.

V gene TRBV7-9 combines with J gene TRBJ1-2, with TRBD1 identical over 7 bases. The CDR3 runs 13 residues. Trimming removed 3 bases from V and 8 bases from J; junction bases left unmatched: 6. Germline V gene data show CDR1 as SEHNR and CDR2 as FQNEAQ (reference sequence). The CDR3 region has the DNA TGTGCCAGCAGCTTTCGACAGGGAGGAGGCTACACCTTC. This gives the protein CASSFRQGGGYTF.

The CDR3 region is CASSPIAGGGYNEQFF. DNA of the CDR3: TGTGCCAGCAGCCCCATAGCGGGGGGGGGCTACAATGAGCAGTTCTTC. The V and J genes are TRBV7-9 and TRBJ2-1; 11 nucleotides agree with TRBD2. J was trimmed by 3 bases and V by 5 bases; bases with no gene match: 6. Per germline, CDR1 SEHNR and CDR2 FQNEAQ (reference sequence). The CDR3 has 16 amino acids.

This chain joins TRBV5-1 and TRBJ1-2; D unresolved. The CDR3 is 12 amino acids. The V gene's germline CDR1 is SGHRS and CDR2 YFSETQ. Trimming pared 0 bases from V and 6 bases from J, leaving 6 bases between. For the CDR3, the DNA is TGCGCCAGCAGCTTGGACTCGGATGGCTACACCTTC. This gives the protein CASSLDSDGYTF.

The CDR3, as DNA: TGTGCCAGCAGTTCCTTCCGGGACAGTCAAACCGGGGAGCTGTTTTTT. It specifies CASSSFRDSQTGELFF. J is TRBJ2-2 and V is TRBV6-6, with 7 bases that match TRBD1. Germline CDR1 MNHNY, CDR2 SVGAGI (reference sequence). V lost 4 bases, J lost 5 bases, and 10 bases stayed unmatched. There are 16 residues in the CDR3.

The chain couples TRBV3-1 (or the pseudogene TRBV3-2) to TRBJ2-1; a possible D gene is TRBD2 (5 bases). There are 11 residues in the CDR3. The germline gives CDR1 LGHDT, CDR2 YNNKEL (reference sequence). With 1 base removed from V and 14 bases from J, the gap between germline ends came to 9 bases. The CDR3 bases are TGTGCCAGCAGCCAAGCGGAGGTGGAGTTCTTC. Its protein is CASSQAEVEFF.

This clone appeared once. This chain joins TRBV4-3 and TRBJ1-5, with D hard to call. Germline assignment: CDR1 LGHNA and CDR2 YSLEER. This CDR3 is 16 amino acids long. Trimming stripped 0 bases from V and 3 bases from J, with 12 bases between. CDR3: CASSQDWAPNNQPQHF. In nucleotides, the CDR3 is TGCGCCAGCAGCCAAGATTGGGCACCGAACAATCAGCCCCAGCATTTT.

The V and J genes are TRBV5-4 and TRBJ1-6; the match to TRBD1 covers 7 bases. Germline V lookup: CDR1 SGHNT, CDR2 YYREEE (reference sequence). This CDR3 comprises 15 residues. Trimming took 4 bases from V and 6 from J; bases not matched to a gene: 7. The CDR3 DNA reads as TGTGCCAGCAGCCTTCTGACAGGGACTAATTCACCCCTCCACTTT. Encoded protein: CASSLLTGTNSPLHF.

The gene calls are TRBV6-5 and TRBJ2-2; D is perhaps TRBD1 (5 bases). The germline V and J ends were trimmed by 6 bases and 5 bases, with 10 bases remaining between them. The CDR3 extends over 13 amino acids. CDR1 and CDR2 from the germline V gene are MNHEY and SVGAGI. The CDR3 region is CASRATGTGELFF. In DNA, the CDR3 is TGTGCCAGCAGGGCAACAGGTACCGGGGAGCTGTTTTTT.

The rearrangement uses TRBV20-1 and TRBJ1-2; the match to TRBD1 covers 8 bases. CDR3 length equals 12 residues. The V gene end was trimmed by 3 bases and the J gene end by 8 bases; junction bases not matched to a gene: 5. Germline V CDR1 and CDR2: DFQATT, SNEGSKA (reference sequence). The CDR3 loop reads CSASGQGRGYTF. The DNA of the CDR3 is TGCAGTGCTAGTGGACAGGGAAGAGGCTACACCTTC.

The chain links TRBV7-9 to TRBJ2-5, with TRBD1 matching over 7 bases. Germline-derived CDR1 and CDR2 are SEHNR and FQNEAQ (reference sequence). Trimming took 1 base from V and 5 from J; bases not matched to a gene: 4. This CDR3 spans 14 amino acids. CDR3 loop: CASSLGQGVETQYF. DNA of the CDR3: TGTGCCAGCAGCTTAGGGCAGGGGGTTGAGACCCAGTACTTC.

The chain uses TRBV18 and TRBJ1-6; TRBD1 agrees at 11 bases. V lost 2 bases, J lost 0 bases, and 9 bases stayed unmatched. This CDR3 has 20 amino acids. Germline values: CDR1 KGHSH, CDR2 LQKENI. The CDR3 nucleotides are TGTGCCAGCTCACCAACCGGGACAGGGGGTATTTCCTCCTATAATTCACCCCTCCACTTT. This encodes CASSPTGTGGISSYNSPLHF. Variable domain in full (rest from reference TRBV18 and TRBJ1-6): NAGVMQNPRHLVRRRGQEARLRCSPMKGHSHVYWYRQLPEEGLKFMVYLQKENIIDESGMPKERFSAEFPKEGPSILRIQQVVRGDSAAYFCASSPTGTGGISSYNSPLHFGNGTRLTVT.

This chain joins TRBV19 and TRBJ1-5, with D hard to call. This CDR3 is built from 15 residues. Germline CDR1 is LNHDA and CDR2 is SQIVND (reference sequence). V lost 1 base and J 7 bases, leaving 14 bases between the germline ends. The CDR3 protein is CASSIGADPWQPQHF. The CDR3 coding sequence is TGTGCCAGTAGTATAGGGGCAGATCCCTGGCAGCCCCAGCATTTT.

V and J are TRBV4-2 and TRBJ2-1, with TRBD2 matching over 8 bases. Germline V gives CDR1 LGHNA, CDR2 YNFKEQ. V lost 0 bases to trimming and J lost 5 bases; unmatched junction nucleotides: 6. The CDR3 totals 16 residues. CDR3 sequence: CASSQEQGLVHNEQFF. The CDR3 nucleotides are TGTGCCAGCAGCCAAGAACAGGGACTAGTTCACAATGAGCAGTTCTTC.

The chain uses TRBV11-2 and TRBJ1-4; D not certain. This CDR3 contains 14 residues. Germline CDR1 reads SGHAT; CDR2 reads FQNNGV. V was pared by 6 bases and J by 7 bases, with 15 bases between. Written as DNA, the CDR3 is TGTGCCAGCAGGACCGTGAGAACGGGTGAAAAACTGTTTTTT. This encodes CASRTVRTGEKLFF.

V and J are TRBV11-2 and TRBJ1-1; D is undetermined. Germline V CDR1 and CDR2: SGHAT, FQNNGV. The CDR3 runs 13 residues. With 2 bases removed from V and 1 base from J, the gap between germline ends came to 5 bases. CDR3 in DNA: TGTGCCAGCAGCTTACAGTCGAACACTGAAGCTTTCTTT. It translates to CASSLQSNTEAFF.

The rearrangement uses TRBV2 and TRBJ2-1; D perhaps matches TRBD1 (6 bases). This CDR3 region has 15 residues. Deletions cut 2 bases from V and 4 bases from J, with 12 bases between. Germline V gene sequence: CDR1 SNHLY, CDR2 FYNNEI. The CDR3 reads CASSELGQWYNEQFF. The CDR3 nucleotides read TGTGCCAGCAGTGAACTAGGACAGTGGTACAATGAGCAGTTCTTC. The full variable domain, in which reference TRBV2 and TRBJ2-1 provide the parts outside the CDR3, is EPEVTQTPSHQVTQMGQEVILRCVPISNHLYFYWYRQILGQKVEFLVSFYNNEISEKSEIFDDQFSVERPDGSNFTLKIRSTKLEDSAMYFCASSELGQWYNEQFFGPGTRLTVL.

The V and J genes are TRBV11-2 and TRBJ1-4; 9 nucleotides line up with TRBD1. The CDR3 has 16 amino acids. Germline assignment: CDR1 SGHAT and CDR2 FQNNGV. V lost 2 bases, J lost 7 bases, and 8 bases stayed unmatched. The CDR3 loop reads CASSLNRGTGLEKLFF. For the CDR3, the DNA is TGTGCCAGCAGCTTAAATCGGGGGACAGGGCTTGAAAAACTGTTTTTT.

The rearrangement uses TRBV7-9 and TRBJ2-1; TRBD2 matches 10 bases. Trimming cost V 6 bases and J 9 bases; bases outside gene matches: 11. The CDR3 length is 15 residues. Per the germline V gene, CDR1 is SEHNR and CDR2 is FQNEAQ (reference sequence). CDR3: CASSVVLAGVTEQFF. The CDR3 nucleotides read TGTGCCAGCAGTGTGGTGCTAGCGGGAGTAACTGAGCAGTTCTTC. Using reference TRBV7-9 and TRBJ2-1 for the parts outside the CDR3, the full variable domain is DTGVSQNPRHKITKRGQNVTFRCDPISEHNRLYWYRQTLGQGPEFLTYFQNEAQLEKSRLLSDRFSAERPKGSFSTLEIQRTEQGDSAMYLCASSVVLAGVTEQFFGPGTRLTVL.

This chain links TRBV7-9 with TRBJ2-7; TRBD1 matches 7 bases. This CDR3 has 13 residues. After removal of 2 bases from V and 5 bases from J, the junction contained 3 bases not matched to a gene. CDR1 SEHNR and CDR2 FQNEAQ come from the germline V gene (reference sequence). The CDR3 nucleotides are TGTGCCAGCAGCTTATCCGGACAGGACGAGCAGTACTTC. This gives the protein CASSLSGQDEQYF.

This clone has only one observation. The chain recombines TRBV6-2 or TRBV6-3 with TRBJ1-2; TRBD1 aligns across 9 bases. Germline-derived CDR1 and CDR2 are MNHEY and SVGEGT. J gave up 7 bases and V 4 bases, and 10 bases lay outside the gene matches. The CDR3 runs 15 residues. The DNA of the CDR3 is TGTGCCAGCAGTTCCAGAACAGGGGGCCTGAGTGGCTACACCTTC. As protein: CASSSRTGGLSGYTF.

This sequence joins TRBV3-1 (or the pseudogene TRBV3-2) and TRBJ2-3; the D gene is possibly TRBD2 (5 bases). Deletions cut 0 bases from V and 2 bases from J, with 9 bases between. CDR1 is LGHDT, CDR2 YNNKEL, per germline (reference sequence). This CDR3 spans 15 amino acids. CDR3 DNA: TGTGCCAGCAGCCAAGAGCCTAGCCCCACAGATACGCAGTATTTT. Encoded protein: CASSQEPSPTDTQYF.

This chain connects TRBV6-5 to TRBJ1-1; tentative D call: TRBD1 (5 bases). This CDR3 region has 13 residues. V was trimmed by 2 bases and J by 3 bases, leaving 7 bases between them. Germline CDR1 reads MNHEY; CDR2 reads SVGAGI. This chain's CDR3 is CASSYGAYTEAFF. The CDR3 bases are TGTGCCAGCAGTTACGGGGCATACACTGAAGCTTTCTTT.

The V gene is TRBV6-1, the J gene TRBJ1-2, with 9 bases identical to TRBD1. This CDR3 contains 14 residues. CDR1 is MNHNS and CDR2 is SASEGT in the germline V gene. V gave up 2 bases and J gave up 10 bases; unmatched junction bases: 8. The CDR3 DNA is TGTGCCAGCAGTGAAATCGGGACAGGGACACTCTACACCTTC. Encoded protein: CASSEIGTGTLYTF.